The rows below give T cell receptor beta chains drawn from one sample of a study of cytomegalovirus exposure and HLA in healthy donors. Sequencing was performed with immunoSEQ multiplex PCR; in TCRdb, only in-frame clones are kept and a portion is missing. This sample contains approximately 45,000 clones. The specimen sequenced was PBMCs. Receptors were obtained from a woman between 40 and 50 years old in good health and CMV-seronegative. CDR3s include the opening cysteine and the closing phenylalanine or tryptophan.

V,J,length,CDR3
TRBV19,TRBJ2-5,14,CASSIGTAKETQYF
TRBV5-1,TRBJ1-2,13,CASSIQGASGYTF
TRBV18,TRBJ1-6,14,CASSPGQKNSPLHF
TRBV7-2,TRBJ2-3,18,CASSPRLIAGGPSDTQYF
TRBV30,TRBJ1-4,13,CAWNRGLRGKLFF
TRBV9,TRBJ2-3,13,CASSVGVEDTQYF
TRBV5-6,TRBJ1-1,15,CASSLRTVMNTEAFF
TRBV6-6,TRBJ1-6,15,CASSYGPGGESPLHF
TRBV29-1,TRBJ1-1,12,CSVSDKLTEAFF
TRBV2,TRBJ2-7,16,CASSERRTGRRDEQYF
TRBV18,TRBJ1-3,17,CASSPPNRGLEGNTIYF
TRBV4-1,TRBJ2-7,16,CASRASARTAPYEQYF
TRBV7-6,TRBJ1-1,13,CASSSQGGTEAFF
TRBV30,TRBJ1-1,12,CAWGKGDTEAFF
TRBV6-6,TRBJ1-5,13,CASRPTTIRPQHF
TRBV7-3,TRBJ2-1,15,CASSSLAGGYNEQFF